This T cell receptor beta chain is drawn from a study of T cells in tumors after PD-1 blockade. Study information: Patients had no prior checkpoint blockade, systemic immunosuppressants, or anti-cancer therapy within 4 weeks. Each patient got pembrolizumab 200 mg every 3 weeks or cemiplimab 350 mg every 2 weeks. A subset received ongoing vismodegib 150 mg daily alongside anti-PD-1 therapy. Study results and limitations: Blood contained roughly two fifths of the tumor's TCR clonotypes.

The germline gives CDR1 ENHRY, CDR2 SYGVKD. With 5 bases removed from V and 1 base from J, the gap between germline ends came to 12 bases. The CDR3 totals 15 residues. Profiled with immunoSEQ multiplex PCR; TCRdb holds only in-frame clones, not every one. The repertoire consists of a few thousand clones, with roughly 80% occurring once and the leading ten covering roughly 50%. Notes on this clone: Its antigen is not identified.

Sequenced here: PBMCs, sampled after anti-PD-1 therapy. The sequence derives from a human donor with advanced basal cell or squamous cell carcinoma (not recorded which). This chain joins TRBV10-3 and TRBJ1-5; D not certain. The DNA for the CDR3 is TGTGCCATCAGTCGGGCGGCGGGAAGCAATCAGCCCCAGCATTTT. It translates to CAISRAAGSNQPQHF.